Listed below are T cell receptor beta chains from one sample, sequenced in a study of CD4+ T cells in melanoma. Assay used: immunoSEQ multiplex PCR; TCRdb lists only in-frame clones, some missing. Of tens of thousands of clones detected, roughly two thirds appear once; the ten largest clones hold roughly 4.9%. The sample was tumor tissue. The source is a human donor with melanoma. Both conserved end residues are trimmed from each CDR3. D genes are given only for firm matches.

D gene | J gene | V gene | CDR3 protein
NA | TRBJ2-3 | TRBV7-8 | ASRKGIWGIDTQY
NA | TRBJ2-7 | TRBV9 | ASSVGLAGEQY
TRBD2 | TRBJ2-2 | TRBV5-4 | ASSPGGSYYTGELF
NA | TRBJ1-2 | TRBV11-2 | ASSLGAGLNYGYT
TRBD1 | TRBJ1-2 | TRBV30 | AWRKDRVGGYT
NA | TRBJ1-5 | TRBV5-6 | ASSFGGYSNQPQH
TRBD1 | TRBJ2-7 | TRBV7-6 | ASSFGQGPYEQY
TRBD2 | TRBJ2-1 | TRBV15 | ATRGASGYNEQF
NA | TRBJ2-5 | TRBV2 | ASSGASAETQY
NA | TRBJ2-2 | TRBV7-7 | ASSLSPTGPYRGELF
NA | TRBJ2-1 | TRBV7-2 | ASSQLPRVGVNEQF
TRBD1 | TRBJ1-3 | TRBV23-1 | ASSQGQDRNTIY
TRBD1 | TRBJ2-7 | TRBV5-1 | ASSLAAGGAYEQY
NA | TRBJ1-2 | TRBV2 | ASSEAWQAGYT
NA | TRBJ1-5 | TRBV6-6 | ASSYSVADNQPQH
TRBD1 | TRBJ1-3 | TRBV27 | ASSANRGGGNTIY
NA | TRBJ1-1 | TRBV19 | ASSSIRNTEAF
TRBD2 | TRBJ2-3 | TRBV6-5 | ASRMTSGVADTQY
TRBD1 | TRBJ1-1 | TRBV9 | ASSLGTGGGEAF
TRBD2 | TRBJ2-1 | TRBV13 | ASSVEGLAANEQF
NA | TRBJ2-3 | TRBV27 | ASREEILADTQY
NA | TRBJ1-1 | TRBV15 | ATSRDRGGPEAF
TRBD1 | TRBJ1-4 | TRBV7-8 | ASSPPGTGSKEKLF
NA | TRBJ1-1 | TRBV6-6 | ASSVQGNTEAF
NA | TRBJ1-2 | TRBV5-1 | ASSLSSRGSKGYT
NA | TRBJ2-1 | TRBV7-8 | ASSPRGGGNEQF
TRBD2 | TRBJ2-5 | TRBV5-5 | ASSSGRTSGKETQY
TRBD1 | TRBJ2-7 | TRBV19 | ASSIRGQGANEQY
NA | TRBJ1-2 | TRBV21-1 | ASSNRGQARNYGYT
NA | TRBJ1-2 | TRBV6-5 | ASSYGRNYGYT
NA | TRBJ1-2 | TRBV15 | ATSRDPTPTFNYGYT
NA | TRBJ2-7 | TRBV11-2 | ASSSPTGEQY
NA | TRBJ2-2 | TRBV5-8 | ASSQTGTGELF
TRBD1 | TRBJ1-1 | TRBV5-1 | ASSIGTALNTEAF
NA | TRBJ2-1 | TRBV5-1 | ASSLAGGTYNEQF
TRBD1 | TRBJ1-2 | TRBV19 | ASSFLPGTGGDYGYT
TRBD2 | TRBJ2-1 | TRBV7-2 | ASSFMYGGGTEQF
TRBD2 | TRBJ2-2 | TRBV7-2 | ASSTKGLAGGPSTGELF
NA | TRBJ1-5 | TRBV7-2 | ASSRTGNSNQPQH